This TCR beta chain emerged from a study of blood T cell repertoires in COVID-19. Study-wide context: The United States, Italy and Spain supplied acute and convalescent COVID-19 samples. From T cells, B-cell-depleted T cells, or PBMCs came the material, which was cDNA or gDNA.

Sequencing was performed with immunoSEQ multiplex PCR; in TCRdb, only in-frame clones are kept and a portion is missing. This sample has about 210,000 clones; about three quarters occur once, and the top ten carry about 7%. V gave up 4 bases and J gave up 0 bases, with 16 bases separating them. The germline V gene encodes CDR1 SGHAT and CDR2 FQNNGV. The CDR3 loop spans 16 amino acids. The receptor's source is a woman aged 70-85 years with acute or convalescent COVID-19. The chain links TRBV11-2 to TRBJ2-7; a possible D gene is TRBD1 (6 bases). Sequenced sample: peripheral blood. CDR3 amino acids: CASSSIQGASSYEQYF. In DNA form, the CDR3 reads TGTGCCAGCAGCTCGATACAGGGTGCCAGCTCCTACGAGCAGTACTTC.